What follows are 17 T cell receptor beta chains derived from one specimen sequenced in a study of blood T cells in healthy people across ages. For the second PCR, which ran for 7 to 11 cycles, a sample-barcoded 5' primer and a J-beta primer mix were used. TCRdb passed the 5' RACE reads through MiXCR, listing each CDR3 protein once. The table records 600,000 or so distinct CDR3 sequences, over 20% of them present only once. Material: blood. These receptors all come from a man between 70 and 80 years old in good health.

V and J are TRBV20-1 and TRBJ2-1; TRBD1 matches at 7 bases. The assigned J gene may be wrong: the sequence end matches TRBJ2-7 better. Germline CDR1 and CDR2: DFQATT and SNEGSKA (reference sequence). The CDR3 is 16 amino acids. This CDR3 is CSARDYKETGSDEQYF. In DNA, the CDR3 is TGCAGTGCTAGAGATTATAAGGAGACAGGGAGTGACGAGCAGTACTTC.

The sample holds many counts of this clonotype. The chain carries TRBV10-3 and TRBJ2-3, with D perhaps matching TRBD2 (5 bases). V lost 2 bases and J lost 14, with 17 bases in between. CDR1 and CDR2 from the germline V gene are ENHRY and SYGVKD. The CDR3 covers 13 residues. CDR3 residues: CAISEHDQYRGYF. The CDR3 DNA reads as TGTGCCATCAGTGAGCACGACCAATACCGGGGGTATTTT.

The V gene is TRBV7-2, the J gene TRBJ2-1, with 7 positions matching TRBD2. The trim removed 5 bases at V and 2 bases at J, leaving 9 bases unmatched. Germline values: CDR1 SGHTA, CDR2 FQGNSA. The CDR3 consists of 16 residues. Here the CDR3 reads CASSRGSSGTYNEQFF. CDR3 nucleotides: TGTGCCAGCAGCCGAGGGTCCAGCGGGACCTACAATGAGCAGTTCTTC.

This clonotype was observed a handful of times. The J gene is TRBJ1-1, the V gene TRBV5-1, with D hard to call. The CDR3 extends over 15 amino acids. Trimming took off 1 base at V and 0 bases at J, with 10 bases between the two ends. Germline V gene lookup returns CDR1 SGHRS and CDR2 YFSETQ. Here the CDR3 DNA reads TGCGCCAGCAGCTTGAATCCGGATGTGAACACTGAAGCTTTCTTT. It is translated as CASSLNPDVNTEAFF.

The sample holds many counts of this clonotype. The chain uses TRBV30 and TRBJ2-7; the D gene is possibly TRBD2 (5 bases). V lost 2 bases and J 2 bases, leaving 10 bases between the germline ends. This CDR3 contains 13 residues. CDR1 is GTSNPN, CDR2 SVGIG, per germline (reference sequence). Here the CDR3 reads CAWSRQTTYEQYF. The DNA of the CDR3 is TGTGCCTGGAGTAGGCAGACTACCTACGAGCAGTACTTC.

The gene calls are TRBV5-1 and TRBJ1-1; D remains unclear. Trimming removed 3 bases at V and 2 bases at J, with 5 bases between. CDR1 and CDR2 (germline): SGHRS, YFSETQ. The CDR3 length is 12 residues. CDR3 in DNA: TGCGCCAGCAGCTCTTCCAACACTGAAGCTTTCTTT. Translation: CASSSSNTEAFF.

This clonotype was observed many times. The V call is TRBV20-1, the J call TRBJ2-1; D is tentatively TRBD1 or TRBD2 (5 bases each). The germline V gene has CDR1 DFQATT and CDR2 SNEGSKA (reference sequence). V gave up 4 bases and J gave up 4 bases, with 20 bases separating them. This CDR3 region has 16 residues. The CDR3 reads CSAIPRGGVGYNEQFF. CDR3 nucleotide sequence: TGCAGTGCTATCCCTCGGGGCGGAGTGGGGTACAATGAGCAGTTCTTC.

The chain employs TRBV20-1 and TRBJ2-5; 8 positions agree with TRBD1. With 1 base clipped from V and 1 base from J, the junction kept 11 bases outside the gene matches. Germline V gene sequence: CDR1 DFQATT, CDR2 SNEGSKA (reference sequence). The CDR3 runs 17 residues. The CDR3 here is CSARVFTGGRRQETQYF. CDR3 nucleotides: TGCAGTGCTAGAGTTTTTACAGGGGGTCGGCGCCAAGAGACCCAGTACTTC.

In this sample, this clonotype turned up many times. This chain connects TRBV7-3 to TRBJ1-4; 7 bases map to TRBD1. Trimming removed 4 bases from V and 7 bases from J; junction bases left unmatched: 3. The CDR3 runs 13 residues. In germline, CDR1 is SGHTA, CDR2 FQGTGA. DNA of the CDR3: TGTGCCAGCAGCTCGCAGGGGGGTGAAAAACTGTTTTTT. Its translation: CASSSQGGEKLFF.

A few counts support this clonotype. The rearrangement joins TRBV29-1 to TRBJ1-1; D gene ambiguous. The CDR3 is made up of 12 amino acids. Between the trimmed V and J ends, which lost 5 bases and 1 base, there was a span of 8 bases. Germline loops: CDR1 SQVTM, CDR2 ANQGSEA. This chain's CDR3 is CSVTARNTEAFF. CDR3 in DNA: TGCAGCGTTACGGCCAGGAACACTGAAGCTTTCTTT.

This clonotype was counted between two and nine times. The rearrangement joins TRBV20-1 to TRBJ2-1; 7 nucleotides align to TRBD2. The CDR3 has 18 amino acids. Germline trimming cut 6 bases from V and 0 bases from J; bases unmatched to any gene: 17. In germline, CDR1 is DFQATT, CDR2 SNEGSKA (reference sequence). The CDR3 DNA is TGCAGTGCCACGTCTCGCGGGAGTACCAGAAGCTCCTACAATGAGCAGTTCTTC. Translated, it gives CSATSRGSTRSSYNEQFF.

The V and J genes are TRBV25-1 and TRBJ2-1; D remains unclear. The CDR3 length is 11 residues. Trimming removed 7 bases at V and 12 bases at J, with 13 bases between. Looked up from germline, CDR1 is MGHDK and CDR2 is SYGVNS. Written as DNA, the CDR3 is TGTGCCAGCACCAACACCGGGCCGCAGTTCTTC. Its protein is CASTNTGPQFF.

Details on this clonotype: The junction shows a germline mismatch at one end, possibly a read error. The rearrangement links TRBV20-1 to TRBJ1-2, with 11 nucleotides matching TRBD1. Germline V lookup: CDR1 DFQATT, CDR2 SNEGSKA (reference sequence). The CDR3 runs 13 residues. CDR3 protein: CSARDRGMGGYAF. In DNA form, the CDR3 reads TGCAGTGCGCGGGACAGGGGGATGGGTGGCTACGCCTTC.

This chain's CDR3 is CASRTSRTTQETQYF. CDR3 DNA: TGTGCCAGCAGAACCTCCAGGACAACGCAAGAGACCCAGTACTTC. The chain recombines TRBV2 with TRBJ2-5; possibly TRBD1 for D (5 bases). This CDR3 has 15 amino acids. The V end was cut by 6 bases, the J end by 2 bases, with 16 bases between. Germline CDR1 reads SNHLY; CDR2 reads FYNNEI.

This clonotype has at least ten counts. The rearrangement links TRBV27 to TRBJ1-4; weak D call: TRBD1 (6 bases). V dropped 6 bases and J dropped 7 bases, with 15 bases sitting between them. The CDR3 is 14 residues long. Germline CDR1 and CDR2: MNHEY and SMNVEV (reference sequence). The CDR3 region is CASRQQGSGEKLFF. The CDR3 DNA sequence: TGTGCCAGCAGACAACAGGGATCGGGTGAAAAACTGTTTTTT.

This clonotype was counted between two and nine times. The chain combines TRBV9 with TRBJ1-4; TRBD1 might be the D (6 bases). This CDR3 comprises 15 residues. The V gene lost 4 bases and the J gene lost 7 bases, with 17 bases spanning the gap. Per germline, CDR1 SGDLS and CDR2 YYNGEE. This CDR3 reads CASSFTGSRGEKLFF. The CDR3 coding sequence is TGTGCCAGCAGCTTTACAGGGAGTAGGGGTGAAAAACTGTTTTTT. Full variable domain (missing parts from reference TRBV9 and TRBJ1-4): DSGVTQTPKHLITATGQRVTLRCSPRSGDLSVYWYQQSLDQGLQFLIQYYNGEERAKGNILERFSAQQFPDLHSELNLSSLELGDSALYFCASSFTGSRGEKLFFGSGTQLSVL.

The rearrangement links TRBV20-1 to TRBJ1-2; D possibly corresponds to TRBD1 (6 bases). CDR3 size: 13 residues. Germline CDR1 and CDR2: DFQATT and SNEGSKA (reference sequence). CDR3 residues: CRHGSGEDSGYTF. The CDR3 bases are TGCAGGCACGGTTCAGGGGAAGACTCTGGCTACACCTTC.